The T cell receptor beta chain described here comes from a study of CD8 T cells in ankylosing spondylitis. Preparation of TCR beta libraries was done by quantitative 5'-RACE with molecular barcodes. TCRdb re-called the 5' RACE reads through MiXCR, storing one row per CDR3 protein. Here the sample spans 250,000 or so distinct CDR3 sequences, 20% to 30% being singletons. Points from the study as a whole: Made up of about eight highly homologous variants, a TCR beta motif appeared characteristic of ankylosing spondylitis blood. The study looked at matched synovial fluid samples from ankylosing spondylitis patients. Disease-linked clones were reported to be significantly enriched there.

As to this clonotype: As yet, its antigen is unknown.

Sequences were obtained from blood, either unsorted or a sorted T cell fraction (not recorded which). This TCR derives from a male donor with ankylosing spondylitis or in good health (not recorded which).

CDR3 DNA: TGCAGTGCTACCCGCGGCGGGCGGGGGCCGGGGGAGACCCAGTACTTC. Amino acids: CSATRGGRGPGETQYF. The chain links TRBV20-1 to TRBJ2-5; D might be TRBD2 (7 bases). Germline CDR1 and CDR2: DFQATT and SNEGSKA (reference sequence). V was shortened by 4 bases and J by 5 bases, with 23 bases between the two germline ends. CDR3 length: 16 amino acids.